The source of this T cell receptor beta chain is a study of tumor-infiltrating lymphocytes in localized non-small cell lung cancer. This clone was seen a handful of times. Germline CDR1 is SGHVS and CDR2 is FNYEAQ. CDR3 size: 15 residues. V lost 4 bases to trimming and J lost 3 bases; unmatched junction nucleotides: 7. Clones were sequenced by immunoSEQ multiplex PCR, and TCRdb holds only the in-frame ones, with some missing. The sample carries about 15,000 clones, approximately 85% recorded once. This chain connects TRBV7-6 to TRBJ2-5; the match to TRBD1 covers 8 bases. The TCR was taken from a human donor with non-small cell lung cancer. Sequencing was done on a sample of lung tumor tissue. Written as DNA, the CDR3 is TGTGCCAGCAGCTCCCGCCTGGACAGGGAAGAGACCCAGTACTTC. Amino acid sequence: CASSSRLDREETQYF.